A selection of T cell receptor beta chains follows, all from one sample in a study of CD8+ T cells in alopecia areata. The method was immunoSEQ multiplex PCR; TCRdb's version includes in-frame clones alone and lacks a portion of them. The table has around 160,000 clones, 87% seen once; the top ten hold more than 13%. Sequencing used CD8+ T cells sorted from blood, obtained at week 0. The receptors originated from a human donor with alopecia areata. The CDR3 runs from the conserved cysteine through the conserved F or W. The D gene is left open where the match is weak. Where a row states a size, it is once, few, many or the class of an expanded clone; other rows omit it.

TRBJ2-1 | 15 | NA | TRBV7-9 | NA | TGTGCCAGCAGCTCAAGGACAGGGAGGGACAATGAGCAGTTCTTC | CASSSRTGRDNEQFF
TRBJ2-1 | 12 | once | TRBV29-1 | NA | TGCAGCGTCGCCGGTCACTACAATGAGCAGTTCTTC | CSVAGHYNEQFF
TRBJ1-1 | 15 | NA | TRBV6-5 | NA | TGTGCCAGCAGTGCAGGGTTGGGGGGGAACACTGAAGCTTTCTTT | CASSAGLGGNTEAFF
TRBJ2-3 | 17 | NA | TRBV4-1 | TRBD2 | TGCGCCAGCAGCCAAGATGAGGCTAGCGGACTTACAGATACGCAGTATTTT | CASSQDEASGLTDTQYF
TRBJ2-6 | 12 | NA | TRBV7-6 | NA | TGTGCCAGCAGCTCTGGGGCCAACGTCCTGACTTTC | CASSSGANVLTF
TRBJ2-1 | 13 | NA | TRBV7-9 | NA | TGTGCCAGCAGCTCCCCCCTTTACAATGAGCAGTTCTTC | CASSSPLYNEQFF
TRBJ1-1 | 13 | NA | TRBV27 | NA | TGTGCCAGCAGTTTAACAGGGAGCACTGAAGCTTTCTTT | CASSLTGSTEAFF
TRBJ1-2 | 13 | NA | TRBV6-5 | TRBD1 | TGTGCCAGCACTAATACAGGGGTAGAAGGCTACACCTTC | CASTNTGVEGYTF
TRBJ2-3 | 17 | NA | TRBV19 | NA | TGTGCCAGTAGTATAGGAATCGGGGGCCTACGCACAGATACGCAGTATTTT | CASSIGIGGLRTDTQYF
TRBJ2-7 | 14 | NA | TRBV6-5 | NA | TGTGCCAGCAGTTACTCGATAAACAGCTACGAGCAGTACTTC | CASSYSINSYEQYF
TRBJ1-2 | 17 | NA | TRBV7-9 | NA | TGTGCCAGCAGCCTCACCCCAACAGGCCTAGCTAACTATGGCTACACCTTC | CASSLTPTGLANYGYTF
TRBJ2-3 | 16 | NA | TRBV14 | TRBD1 | TGTGCCAGCAGTCCCCTTCGACCAGGGGGCTTAGATACGCAGTATTTT | CASSPLRPGGLDTQYF
TRBJ1-2 | 15 | NA | TRBV12-5 | NA | TGTGCTAGTGGCCCATTTGACGGAAGAAACTATGGCTACACCTTC | CASGPFDGRNYGYTF
TRBJ2-3 | 16 | NA | TRBV4-1 | TRBD1 | TGCGCCAGCAGCCGAAAGACAGGGGCGGGCACAGATACGCAGTATTTT | CASSRKTGAGTDTQYF
TRBJ2-3 | 14 | NA | TRBV5-6 | NA | TGTGCCAGCACCGGGGCAGGGAACACAGATACGCAGTATTTT | CASTGAGNTDTQYF
TRBJ2-5 | 15 | NA | TRBV13 | TRBD2 | TGTGCCAGCAGCTTTGGACTAGCGGGAGAAGAGACCCAGTACTTC | CASSFGLAGEETQYF
TRBJ1-1 | 15 | NA | TRBV7-9 | NA | TGTGCCAGCAGCTTAGGGTGGAGTACGAACACTGAAGCTTTCTTT | CASSLGWSTNTEAFF
TRBJ1-2 | 15 | NA | TRBV7-9 | NA | TGTGCCAGCAGCCACCCCCAGGGGCTGGGCTATGGCTACACCTTC | CASSHPQGLGYGYTF
TRBJ2-1 | 13 | NA | TRBV2 | NA | TGTGCCACCAGAGGGACGTCCTACAATGAGCAGTTCTTC | CATRGTSYNEQFF
TRBJ1-2 | 15 | NA | TRBV29-1 | NA | TGCAGCGTTGAAGATACGGGCCTCAAGGGCTATGGCTACACCTTC | CSVEDTGLKGYGYTF
TRBJ2-2 | 13 | NA | TRBV7-9 | NA | TGTGCCAGCAGCTCTTACTTGACCGGGGAGCTGTTTTTT | CASSSYLTGELFF
TRBJ2-7 | 16 | once | TRBV10-3 | TRBD1 | TGTGCCATCAGTGAGTCAGGGGGACAGGGGACCTACGAGCAGTACTTC | CAISESGGQGTYEQYF
TRBJ2-6 | 18 | NA | TRBV7-6 | TRBD1 | TGTGCCAGCAGCCCCGGGACAGGGCCCAACTCTGGGGCCAACGTCCTGACTTTC | CASSPGTGPNSGANVLTF
TRBJ2-2 | 16 | NA | TRBV5-4 | NA | TGTGCCAGCAGCTTTCTCGGGGGATCGAACACCGGGGAGCTGTTTTTT | CASSFLGGSNTGELFF
TRBJ2-1 | 15 | NA | TRBV19 | NA | TGTGCCAGTAGTATAGCGGGAAGCTCCTACAATGAGCAGTTCTTC | CASSIAGSSYNEQFF
TRBJ2-1 | 14 | few | TRBV7-3 | NA | TGTGCCAGCAGCCCGGACAGCTCTCACAATGAGCAGTTCTTC | CASSPDSSHNEQFF
TRBJ2-2 | 15 | NA | TRBV6-5 | TRBD1 | TGTGCCAGCAGCCCGACAGGGTCGAACACCGGGGAGCTGTTTTTT | CASSPTGSNTGELFF
TRBJ2-2 | 14 | NA | TRBV30 | NA | TGTGCCTGGAGTCCTGCGGGGTACACCGGGGAGCTGTTTTTT | CAWSPAGYTGELFF
TRBJ2-1 | 14 | NA | TRBV9 | TRBD2 | TGTGCCAGCAGCCCAGGGACTAACTACAATGAGCAGTTCTTC | CASSPGTNYNEQFF
TRBJ2-7 | 13 | NA | TRBV27 | NA | TGTGCCAGCAGTTTATCGTTGTATGACGAGCAGTACTTC | CASSLSLYDEQYF
TRBJ2-7 | 13 | NA | TRBV27 | NA | TGTGCCAGCAGTCTAACAGGGTCCTACGAGCAGTACTTC | CASSLTGSYEQYF
TRBJ2-7 | 15 | once | TRBV5-1 | NA | TGCGCCAGCAGCTTGGTTCCGGGGGCCGACTACGAGCAGTACTTC | CASSLVPGADYEQYF
TRBJ1-1 | 19 | NA | TRBV9 | NA | TGTGCCAGCAGCGTAGGGAGACAGCCAGGTCGAGGGGTGAACACTGAAGCTTTCTTT | CASSVGRQPGRGVNTEAFF
TRBJ2-7 | 13 | NA | TRBV6-5 | NA | TGTGCCAGCAGTTACTATGGGGCCTACGAGCAGTACTTC | CASSYYGAYEQYF
TRBJ1-4 | 14 | NA | TRBV11-2 | NA | TGTGCCAGCAGCTACACGGCAACTAATGAAAAACTGTTTTTT | CASSYTATNEKLFF
TRBJ2-7 | 14 | NA | TRBV6-5 | NA | TGTGCCAGCAGTTACTCCAAGGCTCGTCACGAGCAGTACTTC | CASSYSKARHEQYF
TRBJ2-3 | 18 | NA | TRBV27 | TRBD2 | TGTGCCAGCAGTTTAGAGGTAGCGGGGGGGTCTAGCACAGATACGCAGTATTTT | CASSLEVAGGSSTDTQYF
TRBJ2-4 | 14 | NA | TRBV2 | NA | TGTGCCAGCAGTGAAAACGGGGGTTTGGACATTCAGTACTTC | CASSENGGLDIQYF
TRBJ2-3 | 15 | NA | TRBV29-1 | NA | TGCAGCGTTGGGGTTTGGAACTTAGGCACAGATACGCAGTATTTT | CSVGVWNLGTDTQYF
TRBJ1-2 | 15 | few | TRBV11-2 | TRBD1 | TGTGCCAGCAGCACCGACAGGGGGCCGCTCTATGGCTACACCTTC | CASSTDRGPLYGYTF
TRBJ2-1 | 17 | NA | TRBV4-1 | TRBD2 | TGCGCCAGCAGCCAAGATCCCCCCGGGAGGGCCCAGAATGAGCAGTTCTTC | CASSQDPPGRAQNEQFF
TRBJ1-2 | 14 | NA | TRBV2 | TRBD1 | TGTGCCAGCAGTGAAGTGACAGGGAAGGACGGCTACACCTTC | CASSEVTGKDGYTF
TRBJ2-7 | 11 | few | TRBV29-1 | NA | TGCAGCGTTGAATTTCTTTACGAGCAGTACTTC | CSVEFLYEQYF
TRBJ2-7 | 13 | once | TRBV27 | NA | TGTGCCAGCAGTTTATTAAAGCTCTCCGAGCAGTACTTC | CASSLLKLSEQYF
TRBJ2-3 | 14 | NA | TRBV29-1 | NA | TGCAGCGTAGTTAGCGACTATGCGACAGATACGCAGTATTTT | CSVVSDYATDTQYF
TRBJ2-3 | 14 | NA | TRBV5-6 | NA | TGTGCCAGCAGCTGGGGGGAGGACACAGATACGCAGTATTTT | CASSWGEDTDTQYF
TRBJ2-2 | 15 | few | TRBV19 | TRBD2 | TGTGCCAGTAGTATAGCGGGAGGGCCTGCCGGGGAGCTGTTTTTT | CASSIAGGPAGELFF
TRBJ1-2 | 17 | NA | TRBV29-1 | NA | TGCAGCGTTGAAGATCCAGAGGCGAAGGGGGGCAACTATGGCTACACCTTC | CSVEDPEAKGGNYGYTF
TRBJ2-7 | 13 | NA | TRBV29-1 | TRBD1 | TGCAGCGGTTCCGGGACAGGGGCCTACGAGCAGTACTTC | CSGSGTGAYEQYF
TRBJ2-5 | 15 | NA | TRBV10-3 | TRBD2 | TGTGCCATCAGTGCAGGCGCGGGAGGGACAGAGACCCAGTACTTC | CAISAGAGGTETQYF
TRBJ2-1 | 12 | few | TRBV13 | NA | TGTGCCAGCAGCTTAGAAGGCAATGAGCAGTTCTTC | CASSLEGNEQFF
TRBJ2-1 | 13 | NA | TRBV9 | TRBD2 | TGTGCCAGCGGTAGCGGGACCCTAAATGAGCAGTTCTTC | CASGSGTLNEQFF
TRBJ2-3 | 15 | NA | TRBV7-9 | NA | TGTGCCAGCAGCTCATCCAGGGAGGAGACAGATACGCAGTATTTT | CASSSSREETDTQYF
TRBJ1-5 | 15 | NA | TRBV6-5 | NA | TGTGCCAGCGGCGGAGGCTGGGATAGCAATCAGCCCCAGCATTTT | CASGGGWDSNQPQHF
TRBJ2-7 | 14 | NA | TRBV27 | TRBD1 | TGTGCCAGCAGCTCCGGGACAGCATCCTACGAGCAGTACTTC | CASSSGTASYEQYF
TRBJ2-1 | 13 | NA | TRBV4-2 | NA | TGTGCCAGCAGCCAAACGTCTTTGCATGAGCAGTTCTTC | CASSQTSLHEQFF
TRBJ2-1 | 14 | once | TRBV2 | TRBD2 | TGTGCCAGCAATGGACTAGCGGGAGACAATGAGCAGTTCTTC | CASNGLAGDNEQFF
TRBJ2-5 | 16 | NA | TRBV25-1 | NA | TGTGCCAGCAGTGAAGGAGGCCTAGCAGTTCAAGAGACCCAGTACTTC | CASSEGGLAVQETQYF
TRBJ2-3 | 15 | NA | TRBV5-6 | TRBD2 | TGTGCCAGCAGCTTACCTAGCGGGAGGTGGAATACGCAGTATTTT | CASSLPSGRWNTQYF